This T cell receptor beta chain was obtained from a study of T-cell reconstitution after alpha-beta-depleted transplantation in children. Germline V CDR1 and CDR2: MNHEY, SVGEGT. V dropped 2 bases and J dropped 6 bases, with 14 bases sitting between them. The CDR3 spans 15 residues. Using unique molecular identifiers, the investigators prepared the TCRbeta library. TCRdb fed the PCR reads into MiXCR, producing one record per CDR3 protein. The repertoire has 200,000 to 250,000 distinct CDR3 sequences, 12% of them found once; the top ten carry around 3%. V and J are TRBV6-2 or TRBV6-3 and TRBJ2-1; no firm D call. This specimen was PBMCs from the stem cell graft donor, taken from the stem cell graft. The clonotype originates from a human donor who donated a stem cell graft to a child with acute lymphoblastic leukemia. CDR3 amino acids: CASSYPMARRNEQFF. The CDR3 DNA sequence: TGTGCCAGCAGTTACCCAATGGCGCGGCGCAATGAGCAGTTCTTC.